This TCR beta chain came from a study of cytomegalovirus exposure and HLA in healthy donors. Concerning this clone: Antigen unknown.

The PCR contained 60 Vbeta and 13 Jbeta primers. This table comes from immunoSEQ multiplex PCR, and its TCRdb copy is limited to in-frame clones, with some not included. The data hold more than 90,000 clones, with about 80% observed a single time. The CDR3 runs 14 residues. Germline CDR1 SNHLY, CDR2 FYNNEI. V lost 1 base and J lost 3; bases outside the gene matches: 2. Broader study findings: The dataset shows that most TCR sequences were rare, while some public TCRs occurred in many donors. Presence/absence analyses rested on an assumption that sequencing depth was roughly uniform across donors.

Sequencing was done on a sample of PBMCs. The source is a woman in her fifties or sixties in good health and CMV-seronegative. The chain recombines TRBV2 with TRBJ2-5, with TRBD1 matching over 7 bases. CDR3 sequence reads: CASSEGQGEETQYF. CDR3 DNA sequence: TGTGCCAGCAGTGAAGGACAGGGAGAAGAGACCCAGTACTTC.